The T cell receptor (beta chain) described here comes from a study of Graves' ophthalmopathy and Graves' hyperthyroidism. Study overall: Hyperthyroidism was considered stable when no ophthalmopathy appeared within 18 months of follow-up.

The CDR3 has 14 residues. Germline V CDR1 and CDR2: MGHDK, SYGVNS. Trimming removed 4 bases from V and 2 bases from J, with 8 bases in between. For repertoire sequencing, the TCR beta CDR3 regions were amplified from RNA transcripts. The authors performed first-round RT-PCR with HTBI primers and then a second-round multiplex PCR. One entry per CDR3 protein results from TCRdb running MiXCR on the multiplex PCR reads. The repertoire has about 590,000 distinct CDR3 sequences, less than 40% of them found once; the top ten carry around 4.6%. Clinical symptoms, serum thyroxine, TRAb, thyroid ultrasound and orbital computed tomography were relied on for diagnosis. This clonotype was seen many times. Its antigen remains unidentified. General study points: Blood repertoires reportedly contained most expanded thyroid clonotypes above 0.001 frequency.

The genes are TRBV25-1 and TRBJ1-4, with no clear D. The sequenced sample consisted of peripheral blood or thyroid tissue (not recorded which). The sequence was obtained from an adult man with Graves' hyperthyroidism. The CDR3 region has the DNA TGTGCCAGCAGTGTGGGAGGCACTAATGAAAAACTGTTTTTT. Amino acids: CASSVGGTNEKLFF.